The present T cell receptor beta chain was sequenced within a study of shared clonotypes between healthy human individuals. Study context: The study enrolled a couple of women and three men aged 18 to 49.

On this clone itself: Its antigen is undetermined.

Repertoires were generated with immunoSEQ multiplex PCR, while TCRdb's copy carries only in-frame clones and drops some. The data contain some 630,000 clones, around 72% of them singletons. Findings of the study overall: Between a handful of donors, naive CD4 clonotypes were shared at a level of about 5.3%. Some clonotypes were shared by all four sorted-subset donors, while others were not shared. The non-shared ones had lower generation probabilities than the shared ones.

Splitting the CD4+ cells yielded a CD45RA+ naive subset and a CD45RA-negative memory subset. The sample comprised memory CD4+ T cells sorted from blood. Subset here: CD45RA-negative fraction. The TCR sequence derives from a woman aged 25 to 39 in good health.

CDR3 residues: CASSIAGGLRDTQYF. In DNA form, the CDR3 reads TGTGCCAGCAGTATAGCGGGAGGGCTTAGAGATACGCAGTATTTT. The chain recombines TRBV2 with TRBJ2-3; 11 positions match TRBD2. This CDR3 has 15 amino acids. After removal of 5 bases from V and 5 bases from J, the junction contained 6 bases not matched to a gene. Germline CDR1 SNHLY, CDR2 FYNNEI.